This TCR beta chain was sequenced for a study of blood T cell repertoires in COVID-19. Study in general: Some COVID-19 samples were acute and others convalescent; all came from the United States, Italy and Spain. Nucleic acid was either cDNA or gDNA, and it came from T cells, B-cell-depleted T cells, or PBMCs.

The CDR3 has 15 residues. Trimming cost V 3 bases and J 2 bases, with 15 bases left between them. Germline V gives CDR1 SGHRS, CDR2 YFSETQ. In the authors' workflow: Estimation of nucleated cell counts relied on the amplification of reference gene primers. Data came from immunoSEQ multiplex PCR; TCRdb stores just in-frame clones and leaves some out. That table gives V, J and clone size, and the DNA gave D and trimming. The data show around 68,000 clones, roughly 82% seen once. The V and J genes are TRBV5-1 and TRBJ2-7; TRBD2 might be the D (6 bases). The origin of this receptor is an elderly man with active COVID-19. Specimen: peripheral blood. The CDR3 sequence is CASSSSAGRPYEQYF. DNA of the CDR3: TGCGCCAGCAGCTCATCAGCGGGTAGGCCCTACGAGCAGTACTTC.